A selection of T cell receptor beta chains follows, all from one sample in a study of T-cell reconstitution after alpha-beta-depleted transplantation in children. TCRdb redid the calling of the PCR reads with MiXCR, one entry per CDR3 protein. This sample has some 300,000 distinct CDR3 sequences, with 10% to 13% found just once. Sequences were derived from PBMCs from the stem cell graft donor, sampled from the stem cell graft. Receptors originate from a human donor who donated a stem cell graft to a child with acute lymphoblastic leukemia. The CDR3 runs from the conserved cysteine through the conserved F or W. Each record gives: V gene, D gene, clone size, J gene, CDR3 DNA, CDR3 protein. A D gene is named only where the DNA matches it firmly. The size entry is marked missing in some rows and otherwise reads once, few, many or a size class.

>TRBV9|TRBD2|.|TRBJ2-7
TGTGCCAGCAGCGTACATTCAGCGGGGGCATACGAGCAGTACTTC
CASSVHSAGAYEQYF
>TRBV20-1|TRBD1|many|TRBJ1-2
TGCAGTGCAATGGACAGGGACTATGGCTACACCTTC
CSAMDRDYGYTF
>TRBV7-9|TRBD1|few|TRBJ2-1
TGTGCCAGCACCCGAGGGACAGCCTTCTTGAATGAGCAGTTCTTC
CASTRGTAFLNEQFF
>TRBV5-1|.|few|TRBJ1-2
TGCGCCAGCAGCTTGGCCCCAGACCTCACCCCCAACTATGGCTACACCTTC
CASSLAPDLTPNYGYTF
>TRBV9|TRBD2|.|TRBJ2-7
TGTGCCAGCAGCGCAGCGGGAGGGGTCTACGAGCAGTACTTC
CASSAAGGVYEQYF
>TRBV4-3|TRBD1|few|TRBJ1-1
TGCGCCAGCAGCCACCGACAGGGCCCGCGTGAAGCTTTCTTT
CASSHRQGPREAFF
>TRBV7-9|.|.|TRBJ2-1
TGTGCCAGCAGCCATTTCCACGACAGGATTTACAATAAGCAGTTCTTC
CASSHFHDRIYNKQFF
>TRBV14|.|many|TRBJ2-4
TGTGCCAGCAGCCAAGGAGGGGGGCTCGCACGATCACGAAACATTCAGTACTTC
CASSQGGGLARSRNIQYF
>TRBV6-5|TRBD1|many|TRBJ2-1
TGTGCCAGCAGGACGGGACAGGGGTTCCCCTACAATGAGCAGTTCTTC
CASRTGQGFPYNEQFF
>TRBV7-2|TRBD1|.|TRBJ1-5
TGTGCCAGCAGCGTAACAGGGGGCCATCAGCCCCAGCATTTT
CASSVTGGHQPQHF
>TRBV20-1|TRBD2|few|TRBJ2-1
TGCAGTGCTGAGGCGGAGATAACTAGCGGGAGGACCTTCTCCTACAATGAGCAGTTCTTC
CSAEAEITSGRTFSYNEQFF
>TRBV2|.|few|TRBJ1-1
TGTGCCAGCAGTGAAAGGGGAATGAACACTGAAGCTTTCTTT
CASSERGMNTEAFF
>TRBV5-1|TRBD1|.|TRBJ2-7
TGCGCCAGCAGCAAGGGGCCGACAGGGGCAAGGTCCTACGAGCAGTACTTC
CASSKGPTGARSYEQYF
>TRBV2|.|.|TRBJ1-5
TGTGCCAGCAGTGAATGGGTAGGGGGTCAGCCCCAGCATTTT
CASSEWVGGQPQHF
>TRBV12-3/TRBV12-4|.|.|TRBJ2-7
TGTGCCAGCCGTTGGGGAGGCTACGAGCAGTACTTC
CASRWGGYEQYF
>TRBV25-1|.|.|TRBJ1-4
TGTGCCAGCACCCCAAGGAATGAAAAACTGTTTTTT
CASTPRNEKLFF
>TRBV12-5|.|many|TRBJ2-7
TGTGCTAGTGGTTTGGGCAGGGCCGAGCAGTACTTC
CASGLGRAEQYF
>TRBV5-1|TRBD2|.|TRBJ2-3
TGCGCCAGCAGCTTGGCACTAGCGGGAACGACTAGCACAGATACGCAGTATTTT
CASSLALAGTTSTDTQYF
>TRBV7-9|.|few|TRBJ1-2
TGTGCCAGCAGCCGGACAGTCTCTAACTATGGCTACACCTTC
CASSRTVSNYGYTF
>TRBV10-3|TRBD2|.|TRBJ2-7
TGTGCCATCAGTGCGGCGGGGGGAGTAGGTGAGCAGTACTTC
CAISAAGGVGEQYF
>TRBV7-9|TRBD1|few|TRBJ2-1
TGTGCCAGCAGTTCCGGGACAGGGAGGACTAATGAGCAGTTCTTC
CASSSGTGRTNEQFF
>TRBV18|.|few|TRBJ1-4
TGTGCCAGCTCACCATCGAGACAGCTAAGGGAGTATGAAAAACTGTTTTTT
CASSPSRQLREYEKLFF
>TRBV7-2|.|many|TRBJ1-5
TGTGCCAGCAGCTTAGCGGCTCATGGGCAGCCCCAGCATTTT
CASSLAAHGQPQHF
>TRBV10-3|TRBD1|.|TRBJ2-7
TGTGCCATCAGCGAGGGACAGGGCGGCGACGAGCAGTACTTC
CAISEGQGGDEQYF
>TRBV4-1|TRBD1|few|TRBJ2-1
TGCGCCAGCAGCCCCCTGGGCAGGGGGATACAAAATGAGCAGTTCTTC
CASSPLGRGIQNEQFF
>TRBV2|.|.|TRBJ1-5
TGTGCCAGCAGCGAGTGGCAGGGTCCTCAGCCCCAGCATTTT
CASSEWQGPQPQHF
>TRBV20-1|.|few|TRBJ1-5
TGCAGTGCTAGCCCCAGGGTATCCAATCAGCCCCAGCATTTT
CSASPRVSNQPQHF
>TRBV12-3/TRBV12-4|TRBD1|few|TRBJ2-7
TGTGCCAGCAGTCCCCGGGACAGGGGGCGGTACGAGCAGTACTTC
CASSPRDRGRYEQYF
>TRBV7-3|.|many|TRBJ2-1
TGTGCCAGCAGCTCAGGGACTCCGGAGCAGTTCTTC
CASSSGTPEQFF
>TRBV7-2|.|many|TRBJ2-5
TGTGCCAGCAGCTCAGCCGAATCGGGGGTCCAAGAGACCCAGTACTTC
CASSSAESGVQETQYF
>TRBV5-1|TRBD1|few|TRBJ1-2
TGCGCCAGCAGCTTGATTAATCGCATCGGGACAGGGAAAAATGGCTACACCTTC
CASSLINRIGTGKNGYTF
>TRBV29-1|TRBD1|few|TRBJ2-3
TGCAGCGTTTCTCGGGACAGGGAATGGGGCACAGATACGCAGTATTTT
CSVSRDREWGTDTQYF
>TRBV7-9|.|.|TRBJ2-7
TGTGCCAGCGGGCAGGTTAACTACGAGCAGTACTTC
CASGQVNYEQYF
>TRBV12-3/TRBV12-4|.|few|TRBJ2-7
TGTGCCAGCGGTCATGGGGTAAGCTACGAGCAGTACTTC
CASGHGVSYEQYF
>TRBV12-3/TRBV12-4|.|many|TRBJ2-2
TGTGCCAGCCGAAGGGACCAAACGAACACCGGGGAGCTGTTTTTT
CASRRDQTNTGELFF
>TRBV12-3/TRBV12-4|TRBD1|few|TRBJ1-5
TGTGCCAGCAGTACCCACAGGGGGCCCTCCAATCAGCCCCAGCATTTT
CASSTHRGPSNQPQHF